This paragraph reports one TCR beta chain. This clonotype was observed a few times. Its antigen remains unidentified. It has no much larger one-base neighbor in the sample; base qualities were not kept. The data belong to a study of T cells in Graves' hyperthyroidism and ophthalmopathy (dated 2019 in TCRdb). About the investigation overall: Peripheral blood samples were taken at the time of initial diagnosis, prior to any treatment. The paper reports TCR Vbeta CDR3 sequencing of fewer than 150 peripheral blood samples: 43 ophthalmopathy, around 80 hyperthyroidism and around 17 progressor patients. A discovery cohort of roughly 96 patients, about 44 with Graves' ophthalmopathy and 57 with stable Graves' hyperthyroidism, was used to find distinguishing TCR V-J signatures. Prospective prediction of ophthalmopathy was tested in an independent validation cohort of some 20 hyperthyroidism patients and some 17 patients who later progressed to ophthalmopathy. The approximately 100 discovery patients were divided at random into training and test sets in a 7:3 ratio. Once sampling was done, hyperthyroidism patients were given methimazole at a starting dose of 30 mg daily, whereas ophthalmopathy patients were given high-dose intravenous methylprednisolone. In addition, the study compared T-cell repertoires in thyroid tissue and in blood from about 6 Graves' hyperthyroidism patients.

In the ophthalmopathy patients, disease was moderately to severely active, with a Clinical Activity Score of 3 or more, a NOSPECS grade of 4 or more, and a duration of less than 3 months. Any patient with an uncontrolled infection, another autoimmune disease, pregnancy or lactation was excluded. Diagnoses relied on clinical symptoms, serum thyroxine and TRAb, thyroid ultrasound and orbital computed tomography. PBMCs were separated from roughly 9.3 ml of fresh peripheral blood using Ficoll-Paque density gradient centrifugation. Total RNA was extracted using Trizol reagent, and RNA quality was assessed on an Agilent 2100 Bioanalyzer. Deletion took 0 bases off V and 5 bases off J, with a span of 9 bases between the germline ends. From a lookup of the germline V gene, CDR1 and CDR2 are MDHEN and SYDVKM. From cysteine to phenylalanine, the CDR3 is 14 amino acids long. The retained sequence is limited to the CDR3, 42 bases, with the frame set at the first base.

The TCR beta CDR3 regions were amplified from RNA transcripts. The TCR CDR3 was subjected to a first round of RT-PCR using the HTBI primer set and the Qiagen OneStep RT-PCR kit. A second multiplex PCR round built the libraries, followed by size selection and purification. The libraries were sequenced on an Illumina HiSeq2000 using paired-end 100 bp reads. The paper's processing steps were these. Raw data were processed with SOAPnuke, discarding reads with adapters, uncalled bases, mean Phred below 15, or no exact constant-primer or identifier match. COPE v1.2.5 was used to merge high-quality paired reads, and clonotypes were defined as unique nucleotide sequences. MiTCR v1.1 was used to align clonotypes to the IMGT TRBV, TRBD and TRBJ reference segments. Only V-J combinations with frequency above 0.0001, covering roughly 99% of repertoires, were analysed. The TCS score was defined as F50 (clonal expansion) divided by E x V (chaos), with BLOSUM62-based TCRdist calculated between CDR3 peptides within each V-J. Welch's t-statistics and random forest reduced 500 to 650 V-J features to under 15, which were used in a naive Bayes classifier (R e1071). Clones were called with MiXCR by TCRdb after fastp trimmed the public reads at Q25, and only in-frame beta chains were retained. Rows are combined by CDR3 protein, so each entry shows the most common genes and DNA. These V and J calls are TCRdb output, not the study's own analysis. The table for this sample lists 530,000 or so distinct CDR3 sequences; under 20% of them were counted only once. The ten largest make up approximately 15% of the sample.

General conclusions and limits of the study: In cross-validation, a model built on a 13 V-J signature told ophthalmopathy apart from stable hyperthyroidism with 87.88% sensitivity and around 81% specificity, and in testing the same model reached 80%/75%. Most expanded thyroid clonotypes (frequency above 0.001) were also detected in blood, suggesting blood repertoires may reflect thyroid immune responses. In validation, the model predicted progression to ophthalmopathy with around 71% sensitivity and approximately 72% specificity, a median of 6.5 months before onset. No statistical method was used to set the sample size in advance, and investigators knew the group allocation.

The TCR comes from a woman aged 18-35 years with Graves' ophthalmopathy. The rearranged chain carries TRBV28 and TRBJ2-3; the D segment could be TRBD1, given 6 matching bases. The sequenced sample was blood. The bases are TGTGCCAGCAGTTTATGGGCAGGGGTAGATACGCAGTATTTT. Its protein is CASSLWAGVDTQYF.